Below are 5 T cell receptor beta chains sequenced from a single sample in a study of blood T cell repertoires in COVID-19. The protocol was immunoSEQ multiplex PCR, while the TCRdb copy is restricted to in-frame clones and leaves out a portion. The table shows 200,000 to 250,000 clones, with approximately 86% occurring only once. The sequenced material came from PBMCs or T cells enriched from blood (not recorded which). Receptors originate from a woman between 45 and 60 years old with acute COVID-19.

V gene TRBV7-6 combines with J gene TRBJ1-4; 7 nucleotides align to TRBD1. This CDR3 has 19 amino acids. CDR1 is SGHVS, CDR2 FNYEAQ, per germline. V gave up 5 bases and J gave up 0 bases; unmatched junction bases: 15. CDR3 in amino acids: CASSPDRVGWFSTNEKLFF. In DNA form, the CDR3 reads TGTGCCAGCAGCCCTGACAGGGTGGGTTGGTTTTCAACTAATGAAAAACTGTTTTTT.

This sequence joins TRBV11-2 and TRBJ1-2; tentatively, D is TRBD1 (5 bases). Germline V gene lookup returns CDR1 SGHAT and CDR2 FQNNGV. V shed 0 bases and J shed 3 bases, with 8 bases lying between them. CDR3 length equals 14 residues. This CDR3 is CASSLEPGDYGYTF. As DNA, the CDR3 is TGTGCCAGCAGCTTAGAACCGGGGGACTATGGCTACACCTTC.

This clone turned up a few times. The rearrangement links TRBV27 to TRBJ1-3; D remains unclear. CDR1 and CDR2 from the germline V gene are MNHEY and SMNVEV (reference sequence). With 2 bases removed from V and 0 bases from J, the gap between germline ends came to 8 bases. The CDR3 loop spans 15 amino acids. CDR3 nucleotide sequence: TGTGCCAGCAGTTTAACCGGTGTCTCTGGAAACACCATATATTTT. Protein sequence: CASSLTGVSGNTIYF.

This clone was seen just once. The chain joins TRBV7-2 to TRBJ1-2; tentative D call: TRBD1 (6 bases). V lost 8 bases, J lost 4 bases, and 14 bases lay in between. Germline lookup yields CDR1 SGHTA and CDR2 FQGNSA. CDR3 length: 13 residues. Here the CDR3 reads CASGTQGTYGYTF. CDR3 coding DNA: TGTGCCAGCGGCACACAGGGAACCTATGGCTACACCTTC.

V usage is TRBV11-2 and J usage is TRBJ1-2, with 9 bases identical to TRBD1. Germline V gene lookup returns CDR1 SGHAT and CDR2 FQNNGV. The CDR3 runs to 16 residues. Germline trimming cut 1 base from V and 0 bases from J; bases unmatched to any gene: 3. CDR3 in amino acids: CASSLAGTGSNYGYTF. As DNA, the CDR3 is TGTGCCAGCAGCTTAGCGGGGACAGGGTCTAACTATGGCTACACCTTC.